The present entry profiles one T cell receptor (beta chain) with its context. The antigen remains undetermined. Random hexamers were used to reverse transcribe about 0.5 to 1 ug of RNA. The TCR beta CDR3 was amplified by immunoSEQ multiplex PCR across 54 Vbeta, 13 Jbeta. TCRdb processed the immunoSEQ multiplex PCR reads anew with MiXCR; each CDR3 protein has one entry. In the table there are about 200,000 distinct CDR3 sequences, 92% of which are singletons. CD8+ and CD4+ T cells circulating in blood were sequenced for TCR beta. Negative isolation yielded the CD8+ and CD4+ T cells, while FACS enriched the TEMRA cells. This entry comes from a study of CD8 T cells in Susac syndrome. General study findings and limits: The relatively small number of individuals in the TCR sequencing and HLA analysis was acknowledged by the study.

The sequencing sample was made of CD8+ T cells from PBMCs. The source is a human donor with multiple sclerosis.

The CDR3 region is CASSLGDFYGYTF. For the CDR3, the DNA is TGTGCCAGCAGCCTAGGGGACTTCTATGGCTACACCTTC. The rearrangement joins TRBV7-9 to TRBJ1-2; D is perhaps TRBD1 (5 bases). The V end lost 5 bases, the J end lost 4 bases, and 11 bases lay between the germline ends. The CDR3 consists of 13 residues. The germline V gene encodes CDR1 SEHNR and CDR2 FQNEAQ (reference sequence).